Presented here are 8 T cell receptor beta chains from one specimen sequenced in a study of T cells after yellow fever vaccination. MiXCR, applied by TCRdb to the 5' RACE reads, yields one record per CDR3 protein. The sample lists about 550,000 distinct CDR3 sequences; roughly 19% were seen once. Sequencing was performed on PBMCs, taken 15 days after the yellow fever booster vaccination. The origin of the receptors is a man under 40 who received the YFV17D yellow fever vaccine.

This clonotype was picked up a small number of times. J is TRBJ2-2 and V is TRBV7-2; no reliable D call. Trimming pared 1 base from V and 4 bases from J, leaving 16 bases between. The CDR3 has 17 amino acids. Germline V lookup: CDR1 SGHTA, CDR2 FQGNSA. CDR3 protein: CASSLGVDMRPTGELFF. For the CDR3, the DNA is TGTGCCAGCAGCTTAGGGGTCGACATGAGGCCCACCGGGGAGCTGTTTTTT.

V usage is TRBV12-3 or TRBV12-4 and J usage is TRBJ1-2, with a tentative D call TRBD1 (6 bases). CDR3 length: 13 residues. V was trimmed by 10 bases and J by 8 bases, leaving 20 bases between them. The CDR3 protein is CAIDTGPHRGYTF. CDR3 coding DNA: TGTGCCATCGACACAGGGCCGCATCGGGGCTACACCTTC.

The chain employs TRBV20-1 and TRBJ2-1; D gene unclear. Looked up from germline, CDR1 is DFQATT and CDR2 is SNEGSKA (reference sequence). Trimming shortened V by 0 bases and J by 8 bases, and 8 bases separated the two germline ends. There are 12 residues in the CDR3. The CDR3 nucleotides read TGCAGTGCTAGAGATGTGGACGATGAGCAGTTCTTC. This gives the protein CSARDVDDEQFF.

This chain joins TRBV27 and TRBJ2-1; 9 nucleotides align to TRBD2. J was trimmed by 7 bases and V by 8 bases; bases with no gene match: 9. The CDR3 consists of 14 residues. Germline loops: CDR1 MNHEY, CDR2 SMNVEV (reference sequence). The CDR3 loop reads CASGSGRWENEQFF. As DNA, the CDR3 is TGTGCCAGCGGGAGCGGGAGGTGGGAGAATGAGCAGTTCTTC.

The J gene is TRBJ2-1, the V gene TRBV29-1, with TRBD2 matching over 7 bases. The CDR3 runs to 12 residues. Germline loops: CDR1 SQVTM, CDR2 ANQGSEA. V dropped 7 bases and J dropped 9; count of bases not matched to a gene: 9. The CDR3, as DNA: TGCAGCGCTGCGGGAGCCAGCCGTGAGCAGTTCTTC. It yields the protein CSAAGASREQFF.

V and J are TRBV29-1 and TRBJ2-1, with D unclear. The ends were cut back, 1 base at V and 11 bases at J, with 9 bases in the middle. The CDR3 spans 11 residues. From germline, CDR1 is SQVTM and CDR2 ANQGSEA. The CDR3 protein is CSVEVLTQQFF. The DNA for the CDR3 is TGCAGCGTTGAAGTCCTAACCCAGCAGTTCTTC.

This clonotype turned up a few times. In nucleotides, the CDR3 is TGTGCCAGCAGCAATGGGTTTGGCCCTAGCGGGAGGGCCCATGAGCAGTTCTTC. It specifies CASSNGFGPSGRAHEQFF. V is TRBV21-1 and J is TRBJ2-1; the D call TRBD2 from the table was never checked on the DNA. TRBV21-1 counts as a pseudogene. The CDR3 runs 18 residues.

This clonotype has only a few counts. J is TRBJ2-5 and V is TRBV20-1; D uncertain. The CDR3 spans 13 residues. The V end was cut by 4 bases, the J end by 1 base, with 10 bases between. CDR1 is DFQATT, CDR2 SNEGSKA, per germline (reference sequence). The CDR3 spells CSAIETVQETQYF. CDR3 in DNA: TGCAGTGCTATCGAAACGGTCCAAGAGACCCAGTACTTC.